The T cell receptor (beta chain) described here comes from a study of cytomegalovirus exposure and HLA in healthy donors. The study, taken as a whole, reports: There were some public TCRs occurring in many donors, but most TCR sequences were rare. In an earlier analysis, about 87% or about 30%: the productive usage of most TCR beta V segments. Donors were assumed by presence/absence analyses to have roughly uniform sequencing depth.

Turning to this clone: The antigen remains undetermined.

PCR amplification relied on 60 Vbeta primers (plus 13 Jbeta primers). Some clones are missing from TCRdb's copy, which holds only in-frame ones; the method was immunoSEQ multiplex PCR. The sample has about 280,000 clones; about 90% are singletons. This CDR3 is built from 12 residues. The V segment lost 8 bases and the J segment 2 bases; nucleotides outside the gene matches: 1. CDR1 SGHAT and CDR2 FQNNGV come from the germline V gene. This chain uses TRBV11-2 with TRBJ2-7; 9 nucleotides match TRBD1. The TCR originated in a young woman in good health and CMV-seronegative. The sequencing sample was made of PBMCs. CDR3 DNA: TGTGCCAGCGACAGGGGGGCCTACGAGCAGTACTTC. As protein: CASDRGAYEQYF.